These 16 T cell receptor beta chains came from one sample sequenced in a study of beta chain features in type 1 diabetes. Reverse transcribing all isolated RNA meant expressed TCRB transcripts were sequenced. Only in-frame clones appear in the TCRdb table, and some are missing; sequencing was by immunoSEQ multiplex PCR. The table includes 120,000 to 150,000 clones, about 10% detected once. Sample: naive CD4+ T cells from blood. These TCRs come from a man younger than 35 in good health.

The chain uses TRBV7-9 and TRBJ2-7, with 8 nucleotides matching TRBD1. CDR1 and CDR2 (germline): SEHNR, FQNEAQ (reference sequence). The CDR3 runs 15 residues. The ends lost 4 bases at V and 1 base at J; junction bases unmatched: 6. The DNA for the CDR3 is TGTGCCAGCAGCTCGGGACAGGTTGTTTCCTACGAGCAGTACTTC. Translating gives CASSSGQVVSYEQYF.

The chain has TRBV9 and TRBJ2-3; maybe TRBD1 (6 bases). This CDR3 has 14 amino acids. With 0 bases removed from V and 3 bases from J, the gap between germline ends came to 8 bases. CDR1 is SGDLS and CDR2 is YYNGEE in the germline V gene. The CDR3 protein is CASSVGTATDTQYF. The CDR3 nucleotides read TGTGCCAGCAGCGTAGGGACAGCGACAGATACGCAGTATTTT.

This clone has more than one count but fewer than ten. V and J are TRBV9 and TRBJ2-2; D remains unclear. The CDR3 extends over 13 amino acids. V lost 1 base, J lost 1 base, and 2 bases lay in between. Germline V gives CDR1 SGDLS, CDR2 YYNGEE. DNA of the CDR3: TGTGCCAGCAGCGTACAGAACACCGGGGAGCTGTTTTTT. It yields the protein CASSVQNTGELFF.

The rearrangement joins TRBV5-1 to TRBJ2-2, with 11 bases matching TRBD1. CDR1 and CDR2 (germline): SGHRS, YFSETQ. The CDR3 is 16 amino acids. V was clipped by 4 bases and J by 5 bases; unmatched bases: 7. CDR3 residues: CASSLDRGQRTGELFF. Written as DNA, the CDR3 is TGCGCCAGCAGCCTGGACAGGGGGCAGAGGACCGGGGAGCTGTTTTTT.

V usage is TRBV11-2 and J usage is TRBJ2-3; 7 positions match TRBD1. CDR1 SGHAT and CDR2 FQNNGV come from the germline V gene. The V gene end was trimmed by 5 bases and the J gene end by 4 bases; junction bases not matched to a gene: 12. The CDR3 loop spans 16 amino acids. The DNA of the CDR3 is TGTGCCAGCAGCCTACTAGTGACAGGGAGCTCAGATACGCAGTATTTT. Translating gives CASSLLVTGSSDTQYF.

There are many counts of this clone. The chain carries TRBV18 and TRBJ2-1, with 7 bases matching TRBD2. Germline trimming cut 1 base from V and 4 bases from J; bases unmatched to any gene: 7. Looked up from germline, CDR1 is KGHSH and CDR2 is LQKENI. The CDR3 covers 16 residues. CDR3 coding DNA: TGTGCCAGCTCACCACGAGCGGGGAGCGGATACAATGAGCAGTTCTTC. Protein: CASSPRAGSGYNEQFF.

This clone showed up just a few times. The rearrangement links TRBV5-1 to TRBJ2-3, with 8 bases aligning to TRBD2. V shed 1 base, J shed 2 bases, and the junction held 6 bases outside the gene matches. The germline V gene encodes CDR1 SGHRS and CDR2 YFSETQ. This CDR3 region has 16 residues. The CDR3 DNA is TGCGCCAGCAGCTTGTATGGCGGGGGGAACACAGATACGCAGTATTTT. Its translation is CASSLYGGGNTDTQYF.

This chain connects TRBV6-6 to TRBJ2-1; TRBD1 matches at 7 bases. Trimming removed 7 bases from V and 8 bases from J; junction bases left unmatched: 8. This CDR3 contains 13 residues. Germline V gene data show CDR1 as MNHNY and CDR2 as SVGAGI (reference sequence). The CDR3 region has the DNA TGTGCCAGCACTCTCTACAGGGGCGATGAGCAGTTCTTC. Encoded protein: CASTLYRGDEQFF.

V and J are TRBV27 and TRBJ2-1, with TRBD1 matching over 9 bases. CDR3 size: 14 residues. Looked up from germline, CDR1 is MNHEY and CDR2 is SMNVEV (reference sequence). V shed 4 bases and J 5 bases; nucleotides not matched to a gene: 3. The DNA for the CDR3 is TGTGCCAGCAGTTCGCGGACAGGGGACAATGAGCAGTTCTTC. Its translation: CASSSRTGDNEQFF.

This clone showed up just a few times. The V and J genes are TRBV7-8 and TRBJ1-2; possible D gene TRBD1, 5 bases. Germline assignment: CDR1 SGHVS and CDR2 FQNEAQ. V was clipped by 1 base and J by 8 bases, with 11 bases between them. The CDR3 sequence is 13 residues long. CDR3: CASSLVGGGGYTF. As DNA, the CDR3 is TGTGCCAGCAGCTTAGTGGGGGGAGGGGGCTACACCTTC.

The chain joins TRBV7-3 to TRBJ2-1; 8 positions match TRBD2. Germline CDR1 and CDR2: SGHTA and FQGTGA. This CDR3 contains 14 residues. Trimming removed 2 bases from V and 4 bases from J; junction bases left unmatched: 1. The CDR3 loop is CASSLGLAYNEQFF. In DNA form, the CDR3 reads TGTGCCAGCAGCTTAGGACTAGCTTACAATGAGCAGTTCTTC.

The chain uses TRBV7-9 and TRBJ2-7; 11 nucleotides agree with TRBD1. CDR3 length equals 14 residues. Losses at the gene ends were 3 bases for V and 7 bases for J; bases not matched to a gene: 5. Germline loops: CDR1 SEHNR, CDR2 FQNEAQ (reference sequence). CDR3 residues: CASSFGTGGREQYF. The CDR3 DNA reads TGTGCCAGCAGCTTTGGGACAGGGGGGAGGGAGCAGTACTTC.

This chain links TRBV29-1 with TRBJ1-2; TRBD1 might be the D (6 bases). The CDR3 is made up of 12 amino acids. V was shortened by 3 bases and J by 4 bases, with 9 bases between the two germline ends. Per the germline V gene, CDR1 is SQVTM and CDR2 is ANQGSEA. The chain's CDR3 is CSVEWTVYGYTF. Written as DNA, the CDR3 is TGCAGCGTTGAGTGGACAGTCTATGGCTACACCTTC.

A few counts support this clone. The chain is built from TRBV27 and TRBJ2-7, with a weak D call TRBD1 (6 bases). The CDR3 is 13 amino acids. The germline CDR1 and CDR2 sequences are MNHEY and SMNVEV (reference sequence). Trimming took 5 bases from V and 3 from J, leaving 11 bases between them. CDR3 coding DNA: TGTGCCAGCAGTCGAAAGGGGGTCTACGAGCAGTACTTC. It is translated as CASSRKGVYEQYF.

The chain has TRBV7-2 and TRBJ2-2, with TRBD2 identical over 10 bases. This CDR3 has 15 amino acids. Germline loops: CDR1 SGHTA, CDR2 FQGNSA. With 3 bases clipped from V and 5 bases from J, the junction kept 3 bases outside the gene matches. CDR3 amino acids: CASSFPAGGTGELFF. The CDR3 nucleotides are TGTGCCAGCAGCTTCCCAGCGGGGGGGACCGGGGAGCTGTTTTTT.

The chain recombines TRBV15 with TRBJ2-1; D remains unclear. V shed 2 bases and J shed 0 bases, with 5 bases lying between them. Germline V gene data show CDR1 as LNHNV and CDR2 as YYDKDF (reference sequence). The CDR3 has 14 residues. CDR3: CATSRRSSYNEQFF. The CDR3 coding sequence is TGTGCCACCAGCAGAAGGAGCTCCTACAATGAGCAGTTCTTC.